Reported below is one T cell receptor beta chain. This clonotype was recorded a few times. Its antigen is not yet known. Base qualities are not recorded, but no much larger clone differs from it by a single base. This sample is drawn from a study of immune reconstitution after stem cell transplant in scleroderma (dated by TCRdb to 2016 to 2017). The receptor library was made with RT-PCR. Sequencing was carried out with an Illumina MiSeq. TCRdb reprocessing: public reads trimmed at Q25 with fastp, clones called with MiXCR, in-frame beta chains kept. Identical CDR3 protein sequences are pooled into one entry, listed with their most common genes and DNA. The sample table lists more than 600 distinct CDR3 sequences, roughly 8% of them with a count of one. The ten largest clones capture roughly 24% of the sample. CDR1 and CDR2, looked up from the germline V gene (reference sequence), are LNHDA and SQIVND. Including the terminal cysteine and phenylalanine, the CDR3 comprises 14 residues. Only the CDR3 portion is preserved as DNA: 42 bases, with reading frame beginning at the first base. V is cut by 3 bases and J by 5 bases, and the space between the germline ends is 13 bases.

This chain is built from TRBV19 and TRBJ2-5; the D gene cannot be named for sure. Collection of the sample occurred before or after autologous hematopoietic stem cell transplantation (not recorded which). This sequence originates from a male donor with systemic sclerosis. The DNA is TGTGCCAGTAGTATCAACCTTAGACGGGAGACCCAGTACTTC. Translation gives CASSINLRRETQYF.